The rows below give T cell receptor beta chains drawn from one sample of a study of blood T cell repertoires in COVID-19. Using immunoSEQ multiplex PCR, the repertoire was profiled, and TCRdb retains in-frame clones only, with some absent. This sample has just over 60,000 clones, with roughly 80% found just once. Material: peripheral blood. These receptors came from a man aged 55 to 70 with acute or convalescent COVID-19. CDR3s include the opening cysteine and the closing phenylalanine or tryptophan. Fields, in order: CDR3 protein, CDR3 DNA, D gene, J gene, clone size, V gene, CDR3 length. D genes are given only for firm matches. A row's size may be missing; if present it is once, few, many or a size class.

CASSQDSANARGYTF | TGTGCCAGCAGCCAAGACTCCGCCAACGCGCGGGGCTACACCTTC | NA | TRBJ1-2 | NA | TRBV3-1/TRBV3-2 | 15
CAKIRTTGLGYTF | TGTGCCAAAATCCGGACTACCGGCCTAGGCTACACCTTC | NA | TRBJ1-2 | NA | TRBV2 | 13
CASSQKGAAFF | TGTGCCAGTAGTCAGAAGGGGGCGGCTTTCTTT | TRBD1 | TRBJ1-1 | few | TRBV19 | 11
CASSPRQVSGANVLTF | TGTGCCAGCTCACCCCGACAGGTCTCTGGGGCCAACGTCCTGACTTTC | NA | TRBJ2-6 | few | TRBV18 | 16
CASSLNPRLAGAGETQYF | TGTGCCAGCAGTTTGAACCCGAGACTAGCGGGAGCTGGGGAGACCCAGTACTTC | TRBD2 | TRBJ2-5 | NA | TRBV28 | 18
CASSLLGVREGGRGNTIYF | TGTGCCAGCAGTTTATTAGGAGTACGGGAGGGGGGCCGTGGAAACACCATATATTTT | NA | TRBJ1-3 | NA | TRBV28 | 19
CASTPWGQGAETQYF | TGCGCCAGCACCCCCTGGGGGCAGGGGGCAGAGACCCAGTACTTC | TRBD1 | TRBJ2-5 | NA | TRBV5-1 | 15
CASSVGNEKLFF | TGTGCCAGCAGTGTCGGGAATGAAAAACTGTTTTTT | NA | TRBJ1-4 | once | TRBV28 | 12
CASSLRQGANYGYTF | TGTGCCAGCAGTTTGAGGCAGGGGGCGAACTATGGCTACACCTTC | TRBD1 | TRBJ1-2 | NA | TRBV27 | 15
CASSLRVGTYNEQFF | TGTGCCAGCAGCCTCCGGGTCGGAACCTACAATGAGCAGTTCTTC | NA | TRBJ2-1 | NA | TRBV5-6 | 15
CASTKGTGGRSDTEAFF | TGTGCCAGCACCAAAGGGACAGGGGGCAGGTCGGACACTGAAGCTTTCTTT | TRBD1 | TRBJ1-1 | NA | TRBV2 | 17
CASSTLSPMRANTGELFF | TGTGCCAGTAGTACGTTGTCCCCCATGCGGGCGAACACCGGGGAGCTGTTTTTT | NA | TRBJ2-2 | NA | TRBV19 | 18
CASSRVYNSPLHF | TGCGCCAGCAGCCGGGTTTATAATTCACCCCTCCACTTT | NA | TRBJ1-6 | NA | TRBV10-2 | 13
CASSILLDRGGETQYF | TGTGCCAGTAGTATCCTCCTGGACAGGGGAGGAGAGACCCAGTACTTC | TRBD1 | TRBJ2-5 | NA | TRBV19 | 16
CAWSRDSEPYNEQFF | TGTGCCTGGAGTCGGGACTCCGAGCCCTACAATGAGCAGTTCTTC | NA | TRBJ2-1 | NA | TRBV30 | 15
CASSSTRTANIQYF | TGTGCCAGCAGTTCCACCCGGACAGCCAACATTCAGTACTTC | NA | TRBJ2-4 | NA | TRBV28 | 14
CASSERGGGGANVLTF | TGTGCCAGCAGTGAGAGGGGGGGAGGAGGGGCCAACGTCCTGACTTTC | NA | TRBJ2-6 | NA | TRBV27 | 16
CATSDPDVRGEQETQYF | TGTGCCACCAGTGATCCCGACGTTCGGGGGGAACAAGAGACCCAGTACTTC | TRBD2 | TRBJ2-5 | NA | TRBV24-1 | 17
CASSDRLGGEQFF | TGTGCCAGCAGTGACAGACTAGGTGGGGAGCAGTTCTTC | NA | TRBJ2-1 | NA | TRBV6-4 | 13
CASSPGTLNEQFF | TGTGCCAGCAGCCCCGGGACTTTGAATGAGCAGTTCTTC | NA | TRBJ2-1 | NA | TRBV9 | 13
CASSLFRREVNTGELFF | TGTGCCAGCAGCTTATTCAGGCGGGAGGTTAACACCGGGGAGCTGTTTTTT | TRBD2 | TRBJ2-2 | NA | TRBV7-3 | 17
CATLRGTEAFF | TGTGCCACCTTAAGGGGGACTGAAGCTTTCTTT | NA | TRBJ1-1 | NA | TRBV6-5 | 11
CSVEVDKYGYTF | TGCAGCGTCGAAGTGGACAAATATGGCTACACCTTC | NA | TRBJ1-2 | NA | TRBV29-1 | 12
CASSGGRRRNEQFF | TGTGCCAGCAGCGGCGGGAGAAGGAGGAATGAGCAGTTCTTC | TRBD2 | TRBJ2-1 | NA | TRBV7-2 | 14
CASSLGWTDDYGYTF | TGTGCCAGCAGCTTAGGTTGGACAGACGATTATGGCTACACCTTC | NA | TRBJ1-2 | NA | TRBV11-2 | 15
CASSTRTGKGEQYF | TGTGCCAGCAGCACCAGGACCGGCAAGGGGGAGCAGTACTTC | NA | TRBJ2-7 | NA | TRBV7-8 | 14